Included here is one T cell receptor beta chain sequence, with context. As yet, its antigen is unknown. Construction of the TCRbeta library involved unique molecular identifiers. MiXCR, applied by TCRdb to the PCR reads, yields one record per CDR3 protein. The sample includes 250,000 to 350,000 distinct CDR3 sequences, approximately 20% of them seen just once. This specimen comes from a study of T-cell reconstitution after alpha-beta-depleted transplantation in children. Germline V gives CDR1 SNHLY, CDR2 FYNNEI. The trim removed 5 bases at V and 0 bases at J, leaving 12 bases unmatched. There are 18 residues in the CDR3. Study results and caveats: TCRbeta diversity was high at day 60 in some patients (a result of surviving recipient T cells and thymic progenitors). Most T-cell counts and diversity one year after the transplant came from T cells that were newly produced. There were reportedly several hundred expanded graft clones from which alpha-beta T cells came about two months after transplant.

This TCR was recovered from a male patient between 5 and 17 years old who had a stem cell transplant for acute lymphoblastic leukemia, so the T cells may come from the graft donor. This rearrangement joins TRBV2 to TRBJ2-2, with 7 bases fitting TRBD2. Sample: PBMCs, mostly from graft donor cells, taken 180 days after TCRalphabeta/CD19-depleted stem cell transplant. For the CDR3, the DNA is TGTGCCAGCAGTCCGACCTGGCCAAGCGGGACGAACACCGGGGAGCTGTTTTTT. This gives the protein CASSPTWPSGTNTGELFF.